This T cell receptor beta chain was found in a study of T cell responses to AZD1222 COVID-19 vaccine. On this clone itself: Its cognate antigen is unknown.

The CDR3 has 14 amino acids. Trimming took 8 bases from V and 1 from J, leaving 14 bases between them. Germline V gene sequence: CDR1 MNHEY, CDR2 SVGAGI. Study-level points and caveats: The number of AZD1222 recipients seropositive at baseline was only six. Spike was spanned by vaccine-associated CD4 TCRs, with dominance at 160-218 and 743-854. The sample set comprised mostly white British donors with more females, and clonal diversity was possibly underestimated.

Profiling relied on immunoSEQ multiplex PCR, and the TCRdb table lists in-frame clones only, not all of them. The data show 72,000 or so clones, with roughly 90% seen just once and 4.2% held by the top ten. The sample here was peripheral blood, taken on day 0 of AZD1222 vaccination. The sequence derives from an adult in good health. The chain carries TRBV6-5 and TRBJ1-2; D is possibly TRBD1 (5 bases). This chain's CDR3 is CASSRDYLNYGYTF. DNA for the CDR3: TGTGCCAGCTCCCGGGACTACCTTAACTATGGCTACACCTTC.